The 22 T cell receptor beta chains listed next were all sequenced from one sample in a study of blood T cell repertoires in COVID-19 (dated by TCRdb to 2020 to 2022). Library generation was performed with the immunoSEQ multiplex PCR assay. Drawn from immuneACCESS, this table holds only the in-frame rearrangements with V and J called that TCRdb kept. Clones are partly lost; checked studies trace under half to an unresolved V gene and leave the rest unexplained. This sample lists about 210,000 clones; 80% were detected once. The ten biggest clones cover 7.2% of the sample. The sample taken for sequencing was peripheral blood. The receptors shown here come from a woman between 65 and 79 years old with acute or convalescent COVID-19.

The V call is TRBV6-5, the J call TRBJ2-1; TRBD2 aligns across 8 bases. After removal of 4 bases from V and 8 bases from J, the junction contained 4 bases not matched to a gene. The CDR3 is 13 residues long. Germline V gene data show CDR1 as MNHEY and CDR2 as SVGAGI. In nucleotides, the CDR3 is TGTGCCAGCAGTTGGAGCGGGGGCGATGAGCAGTTCTTC. It specifies CASSWSGGDEQFF.

The chain combines TRBV7-6 with TRBJ2-2; 7 bases line up with TRBD2. The CDR3 runs to 12 residues. Germline CDR1 SGHVS, CDR2 FNYEAQ. J lost 5 bases, V lost 11 bases, and 5 bases had no gene match. The CDR3 region is CASSGFTGELFF. In DNA form, the CDR3 reads TGTGCCTCTAGCGGATTTACCGGGGAGCTGTTTTTT.

The V call is TRBV18, the J call TRBJ2-1; a weak D match, TRBD2 (5 bases). Per the germline V gene, CDR1 is KGHSH and CDR2 is LQKENI. V was shortened by 3 bases and J by 6 bases, with 12 bases between the two germline ends. The CDR3 has 14 amino acids. CDR3 in amino acids: CASSPPMGVNEQFF. Here the CDR3 DNA reads TGTGCCAGCTCACCCCCGATGGGAGTCAATGAGCAGTTCTTC.

This chain joins TRBV12-3 or TRBV12-4 and TRBJ2-5; D is uncertain. Trimming cost V 8 bases and J 0 bases, with 10 bases left between them. The CDR3 totals 13 residues. This CDR3 reads CASWAGYQETQYF. Here the CDR3 DNA reads TGTGCCAGCTGGGCAGGTTACCAAGAGACCCAGTACTTC.

The sample holds a few counts of this clone. The chain combines TRBV18 with TRBJ1-6, with 11 bases identical to TRBD1. The length of the CDR3 is 16 residues. Looked up from germline, CDR1 is KGHSH and CDR2 is LQKENI. V lost 3 bases and J lost 9; bases outside the gene matches: 7. The CDR3 protein is CASSPGQGASASPLHF. CDR3 nucleotide sequence: TGTGCCAGCTCACCCGGACAGGGGGCTTCTGCTTCACCCCTCCACTTT.

The chain recombines TRBV24-1 with TRBJ2-2; weak D call: TRBD1 (6 bases). Per the germline V gene, CDR1 is KGHDR and CDR2 is SFDVKD. This CDR3 has 16 amino acids. V was pared by 6 bases and J by 0 bases, with 13 bases between. For the CDR3, the DNA is TGTGCCACCAGTCCACAGGGAAAGGCGAACACCGGGGAGCTGTTTTTT. Translation: CATSPQGKANTGELFF.

This clone appeared a few times. The V gene is TRBV24-1, the J gene TRBJ2-2; TRBD1 aligns across 9 bases. The CDR3 extends over 14 amino acids. Germline values: CDR1 KGHDR, CDR2 SFDVKD. J was trimmed by 5 bases and V by 7 bases; bases with no gene match: 4. CDR3 residues: CATREQGATGELFF. Here the CDR3 DNA reads TGTGCCACCAGGGAACAGGGGGCAACCGGGGAGCTGTTTTTT.

The V call is TRBV24-1, the J call TRBJ2-1; TRBD1 might be the D (6 bases). The V gene lost 7 bases and the J gene lost 7 bases, with 22 bases spanning the gap. CDR1 is KGHDR and CDR2 is SFDVKD in the germline V gene. The CDR3 runs 16 residues. CDR3 nucleotides: TGTGCCACCAGGGGCCAGGGGTTCGGCGAAGGGAATGAGCAGTTCTTC. Translation: CATRGQGFGEGNEQFF.

This clone was seen a few times. The gene calls are TRBV9 and TRBJ2-5, with a possible D match to TRBD2 (6 bases). V was trimmed by 0 bases and J by 0 bases, leaving 12 bases between them. The germline gives CDR1 SGDLS, CDR2 YYNGEE. The CDR3 contains 16 residues. The CDR3 bases are TGTGCCAGCAGCGTAGGGCGGGGCAGCAACCAAGAGACCCAGTACTTC. Protein product: CASSVGRGSNQETQYF.

The genes are TRBV7-2 and TRBJ1-5; D possibly corresponds to TRBD1 (5 bases). The CDR3 is 15 amino acids. Germline CDR1 SGHTA, CDR2 FQGNSA. Trimming took 0 bases from V and 3 from J, leaving 9 bases between them. The CDR3 coding sequence is TGTGCCAGCAGCTTAGCCAGGGCAGCCAATCAGCCCCAGCATTTT. This translates into CASSLARAANQPQHF.

The V and J genes are TRBV5-4 and TRBJ1-6; D is possibly TRBD1 (6 bases). The CDR3 has 16 residues. V gave up 5 bases and J gave up 6 bases, with 18 bases separating them. Germline V gives CDR1 SGHNT, CDR2 YYREEE (reference sequence). As DNA, the CDR3 is TGTGCCAGCAGTCCCGGCCAGGGGTCTTCTAATTCACCCCTCCACTTT. It is translated as CASSPGQGSSNSPLHF. Full variable domain (remainder filled in from reference TRBV5-4 and TRBJ1-6): ETGVTQSPTHLIKTRGQQVTLRCSSQSGHNTVSWYQQALGQGPQFIFQYYREEENGRGNFPPRFSGLQFPNYSSELNVNALELDDSALYLCASSPGQGSSNSPLHFGNGTRLTVT.

The gene calls are TRBV5-1 and TRBJ1-6, with 12 bases matching TRBD1. This CDR3 region has 17 residues. Trimming cost V 6 bases and J 7 bases; bases outside gene matches: 11. Per the germline V gene, CDR1 is SGHRS and CDR2 is YFSETQ. This chain's CDR3 is CASTKTGTGGFNSPLHF. Here the CDR3 DNA reads TGCGCCAGCACTAAGACTGGGACAGGGGGCTTCAATTCACCCCTCCACTTT.

The chain uses TRBV6-5 and TRBJ2-2, with D perhaps TRBD1 (7 bases). Germline CDR1 is MNHEY and CDR2 is SVGAGI. This CDR3 contains 15 residues. Deletions cut 2 bases from V and 5 bases from J, with 12 bases between. DNA of the CDR3: TGTGCCAGCAGTTACCCCCCAGGGGGGACCGGGGAGCTGTTTTTT. Its translation: CASSYPPGGTGELFF.

This sequence joins TRBV7-8 and TRBJ2-3; D may be TRBD1 (6 bases). The CDR3 is made up of 16 amino acids. V dropped 5 bases and J dropped 2 bases, with 17 bases sitting between them. CDR1 SGHVS and CDR2 FQNEAQ come from the germline V gene. The CDR3: CASSRPVRGITDTQYF. CDR3 DNA sequence: TGTGCCAGCAGCCGGCCCGTCAGGGGAATCACAGATACGCAGTATTTT.

The chain joins TRBV5-1 to TRBJ1-2, with 8 bases identical to TRBD1. The germline gives CDR1 SGHRS, CDR2 YFSETQ. The CDR3 length is 16 residues. Unmatched junction bases numbered 9, after V lost 4 bases and J lost 1 base. CDR3 bases: TGCGCCAGCAGCCCCGCGACAGGGGCCATTAACTATGGCTACACCTTC. Its translation: CASSPATGAINYGYTF.

The chain uses TRBV6-5 and TRBJ1-4, with D perhaps matching TRBD1 (6 bases). CDR3 length: 15 amino acids. Germline V gene sequence: CDR1 MNHEY, CDR2 SVGAGI. V was clipped by 0 bases and J by 4 bases, with 9 bases between them. The CDR3 region is CASSYSAGVNEKLFF. CDR3 DNA sequence: TGTGCCAGCAGTTACTCCGCAGGGGTTAATGAAAAACTGTTTTTT.

V gene TRBV11-2 combines with J gene TRBJ2-5; 11 bases fit TRBD2. With 2 bases clipped from V and 5 bases from J, the junction kept 7 bases outside the gene matches. The CDR3 length is 16 residues. Germline values: CDR1 SGHAT, CDR2 FQNNGV. CDR3 residues: CASSLWPSGGRETQYF. DNA of the CDR3: TGTGCCAGCAGCTTATGGCCTAGCGGGGGGCGGGAGACCCAGTACTTC.

The chain uses TRBV10-3 and TRBJ1-2; TRBD1 matches at 8 bases. The CDR3 totals 17 residues. V was clipped by 9 bases and J by 0 bases; unmatched bases: 15. Germline values: CDR1 ENHRY, CDR2 SYGVKD. The CDR3 spells CAISYRQGTLANYGYTF. The CDR3 DNA reads TGTGCCATTTCCTATCGACAGGGGACTCTAGCTAACTATGGCTACACCTTC.

This clone was picked up a small number of times. This chain links TRBV15 with TRBJ1-2; 9 bases map to TRBD1. From germline, CDR1 is LNHNV and CDR2 YYDKDF (reference sequence). J lost 2 bases, V lost 6 bases, and 4 bases had no gene match. This CDR3 is 14 amino acids long. CDR3: CATSPGTGNYGYTF. The CDR3 DNA is TGTGCCACCAGTCCCGGGACAGGGAACTATGGCTACACCTTC. The whole variable domain, filled in from reference TRBV15 and TRBJ1-2, reads DAMVIQNPRYQVTQFGKPVTLSCSQTLNHNVMYWYQQKSSQAPKLLFHYYDKDFNNEADTPDNFQSRRPNTSFCFLDIRSPGLGDTAMYLCATSPGTGNYGYTFGSGTRLTVV.

The V call is TRBV18, the J call TRBJ2-4, with 8 bases fitting TRBD2. Germline V CDR1 and CDR2: KGHSH, LQKENI. Trimming cost V 2 bases and J 7 bases; bases outside gene matches: 7. This CDR3 spans 15 amino acids. The CDR3 reads CASSPTGGPGNIQYF. As DNA, the CDR3 is TGTGCCAGCTCACCAACGGGGGGGCCGGGGAACATTCAGTACTTC.

This clone was counted only a few times. Other DNA sequences in the sample encode the same CDR3. The chain recombines TRBV19 with TRBJ2-3; possible D gene TRBD2, 5 bases. This CDR3 is 12 amino acids long. Germline lookup yields CDR1 LNHDA and CDR2 SQIVND (reference sequence). The V end was cut by 6 bases, the J end by 6 bases, with 10 bases between. The CDR3: CASRLSGDTQYF. The CDR3, as DNA: TGTGCCAGTAGATTAAGCGGCGATACGCAGTATTTT.

The chain is built from TRBV30 and TRBJ2-5; 12 bases are a match to TRBD2. This CDR3 has 17 amino acids. V shed 3 bases and J 5 bases; nucleotides not matched to a gene: 13. Per the germline V gene, CDR1 is GTSNPN and CDR2 is SVGIG (reference sequence). The CDR3 region has the DNA TGTGCCTGGAGGGCTAGCGGGGGGGCGGTGGGAAGGGAGACCCAGTACTTC. It is translated as CAWRASGGAVGRETQYF.